Described below is a single T cell receptor (beta chain) sequence and its context. Its antigen remains undetermined. Base quality data are lacking; no much larger clone is found one base away. Using the deep immunoSEQ assay, TCR CDR3 regions were amplified from genomic DNA by multiplex PCR. Extracted genomic DNA from each cell subset was spread evenly across all wells of several immunoSEQ 96-well plates, with each plate serving as a replicate. For sorted subsets, each replicate PCR was loaded with 200 ng genomic DNA, equivalent to approximately 27,000 T cell genomes. Purified libraries were quantified with a Qubit 3.0 fluorometer, sized on a Bioanalyzer 2100, and re-quantified with the KAPA Library Quantification kit. Every immunoSEQ 96-well plate was sequenced on a dedicated single-read 150-cycle Illumina NextSeq 550 flow cell. The published analysis was carried out like this. Because the immunoSEQ output included only junctional sequences and no quality scores, the filtering could not be the same as the filtering used for full-length reads. Sequences were annotated with PyIR, a Python wrapper for IgBLAST v1.9, using IMGT germline references to assign V/J genes and CDR3. Reads were filtered out if the reads had weak V/J assignments (E-value above 1e-6), no CDR3, stop codons, out-of-frame junctions, or ambiguous translated residues. V3J clonotypes were defined by identical inferred V gene, J gene, and CDR3 amino acid sequence. The percentage overlap between two repertoires was calculated by dividing the number of shared unique clonotypes by the size of the smaller repertoire. Repertoire richness was assessed with RTK rarefaction, the Chao1 estimator, and Recon v2.1 estimates of unobserved clonotypes. Generation probabilities were computed with OLGA for all TCRbeta clonotypes obtained by the gDNA method from a few donors. TCRdb carries this immuneACCESS record with in-frame sequences only. Its versions omit some clonotypes, under half of them owing to an unresolved V gene in the studies checked, with the rest unexplained. V, J and clone size were drawn from that table, and D and trimming were deduced from the DNA. This sample holds about 1.5 million clones; about 98% were observed only once. Clones ranked in the top ten supply around 0.47% of the sample.

This sample is drawn from a study of shared clonotypes between healthy human individuals (dated by TCRdb to about 2020). Background on the whole study: The cohort included a few men and a couple of women between 18 and 49 years of age. For each donor, CD4 naive and CD4 memory were each run on three plates, CD8 naive on two plates, and CD8 memory on one plate. Blood TCR repertoires of five healthy adults were deeply sequenced to estimate repertoire size and the extent of clonotype sharing between individuals. Between about 0.85 and 9.5 billion PBMCs per donor were obtained by leukapheresis. To increase sequencing depth and limit assay-specific biases, TCR repertoire library preparation and sequencing were carried out by different laboratories using diverse techniques.

Donors were healthy HIV-negative adults with no recently reported acute infections or vaccinations. Every donor was a Caucasian adult living in Nashville, Tennessee, USA. CD4+ T cells were enriched by magnetic negative selection, after which naive cells were positively selected on CD45RA and the negative fraction was taken as the memory subset. After blood collection by leukapheresis, PBMCs were isolated using Ficoll-Histopaque density gradient centrifugation and then cryopreserved in the vapor phase of liquid nitrogen. Analytical flow cytometry was used to check the purity and quantity of each magnetically sorted T cell population. Genomic DNA was isolated from every sorted fraction and measured by UV absorbance on a Nanodrop 2000c. The CDR3 covers 19 residues, taking in both the cysteine and the phenylalanine. Only CDR3 DNA remains: 57 bases, in frame from the first base. Taken from the germline V gene, the CDR1 and CDR2 loops are MNHNS and SASEGT. V and J are trimmed by 3 bases and 3 bases, and the gene matches miss 14 bases of the junction.

The full study reports these points: Naive subsets generally had larger estimated clonotype richness than memory subsets did. Roughly 5% of naive CD4, 3% to 3.5% of naive CD8, about 2.1% of memory CD4, and about 0.4% of memory CD8 clonotypes were shared across several donors. Even with the large sequencing depth, rarefaction of the sorted-subset datasets indicated that sequencing was incomplete. Because the study included a small number of donors, the genetic and exposure-history diversity represented was limited. Higher generation probabilities were observed for clonotypes shared by all four sorted-subset donors than for non-shared clonotypes. Pairwise subsampling led to the expectation that sequencing depth would affect the degree of clonotype sharing among donors. Only blood was sampled, and tissue TCR repertoires likely differ from those in blood.

Material: naive CD4+ T cells sorted from blood. The cell subset or site label of this sample denotes: CD45RA+ positively selected. Rearrangement joined TRBV6-1 to TRBJ1-5; 10 central nucleotides agree with TRBD1. This clonotype was obtained from a man younger than 40 in good health. DNA sequence: TGTGCCAGCAGTGACCCTCCCGGGGACAGGGGCGTACACAATCAGCCCCAGCATTTT. Translated, it reads CASSDPPGDRGVHNQPQHF.